This paragraph covers one T cell receptor (beta chain) sequence. The antigen is not known. This table comes from immunoSEQ multiplex PCR, and its TCRdb copy is limited to in-frame clones, with some not included. This table holds about 97,000 clones, less than 90% found once. Germline V CDR1 and CDR2: SGHTA, FQGNSA. CDR3 length: 18 amino acids. V was shortened by 1 base and J by 4 bases, with 23 bases between the two germline ends. This sample is drawn from a study of OX40 agonist ivuxolimab in advanced cancers. Study details: Enrolled patients in dose escalation had cancers that were hepatocellular carcinoma, melanoma, renal cell or head and neck cancer. General study points: There were also nonresponders showing low normalized T-cell clonal expansion.

Patients were ruled out by autoimmune disease history or systemic immunosuppression. The chain couples TRBV7-2 to TRBJ2-7, with D possibly being TRBD2 (6 bases). The sequenced sample was CD4+ or CD8+ T cells sorted from blood, obtained in a trial of the OX40 agonist ivuxolimab. This receptor was taken from an adult with an advanced solid tumor such as melanoma, head and neck, liver or kidney cancer. The CDR3 reads CASSLVGGLTFFVYEQYF. The DNA of the CDR3 is TGTGCCAGCAGCTTAGTGGGGGGACTGACTTTCTTCGTTTACGAGCAGTACTTC.